Shown below are 13 T cell receptor beta chains from a single sample sequenced in a study of blood T cell repertoires in COVID-19. Clones were read by immunoSEQ multiplex PCR, and TCRdb kept only the in-frame ones, dropping some. The data hold 200,000 to 300,000 clones, with approximately 86% observed a single time. Sequenced sample: peripheral blood. Receptors originate from a man aged 25 to 45 with active or convalescent COVID-19.

The chain has TRBV6-4 and TRBJ2-2; TRBD2 matches 10 bases. The CDR3 spans 14 residues. From germline, CDR1 is MRHNA and CDR2 SNTAGT. Germline trimming cut 4 bases from V and 4 bases from J; bases unmatched to any gene: 0. The CDR3 loop is CASSVAGGTGELFF. CDR3 in DNA: TGTGCCAGCAGTGTAGCGGGGGGCACCGGGGAGCTGTTTTTT.

The gene calls are TRBV2 and TRBJ1-5; D is possibly TRBD1 (6 bases). Germline CDR1 reads SNHLY; CDR2 reads FYNNEI. Trimming cost V 7 bases and J 6 bases, with 22 bases left between them. The CDR3 sequence is 16 residues long. CDR3 region: CASKPGSGATSQPQHF. The CDR3 DNA follows: TGTGCCAGCAAGCCAGGGTCAGGGGCTACGAGTCAGCCCCAGCATTTT. Full variable domain (missing parts from reference TRBV2 and TRBJ1-5): EPEVTQTPSHQVTQMGQEVILRCVPISNHLYFYWYRQILGQKVEFLVSFYNNEISEKSEIFDDQFSVERPDGSNFTLKIRSTKLEDSAMYFCASKPGSGATSQPQHFGDGTRLSIL.

The rearrangement joins TRBV7-2 to TRBJ2-3; 8 bases agree with TRBD1. CDR1 and CDR2 from the germline V gene are SGHTA and FQGNSA. The CDR3 sequence is 15 residues long. V was pared by 5 bases and J by 0 bases, with 4 bases of the junction left unmatched. This chain's CDR3 is CASSIGTGSTDTQYF. CDR3 bases: TGTGCCAGCAGCATCGGGACAGGTAGCACAGATACGCAGTATTTT.

The rearrangement joins TRBV10-1 to TRBJ2-5, with TRBD2 matching 10 bases. Germline assignment: CDR1 WNHNN and CDR2 SYGVQD (reference sequence). V dropped 6 bases and J dropped 7; count of bases not matched to a gene: 5. CDR3 length: 13 residues. The CDR3 here is CASRERTSGTQYF. CDR3 in DNA: TGCGCCAGCAGGGAAAGGACTAGCGGGACCCAGTACTTC.

The rearrangement links TRBV7-9 to TRBJ2-2; TRBD1 matches 8 bases. The germline V gene has CDR1 SEHNR and CDR2 FQNEAQ (reference sequence). The J segment lost 7 bases and the V segment lost 6 bases, leaving 10 bases of the junction unmatched. The length of the CDR3 is 15 residues. This CDR3 is CASSFLRGPLGELFF. CDR3 nucleotide sequence: TGTGCCAGCAGTTTTCTCAGGGGGCCTCTCGGGGAGCTGTTTTTT.

This clone was seen more than once but under ten times. The chain couples TRBV7-5 to TRBJ1-1. TRBV7-5 is termed a pseudogene. The CDR3 spans 15 residues. CDR3 region: CARSFRGRENTEAFF. The CDR3 nucleotides are TGTGCCAGAAGCTTCCGCGGCAGAGAGAACACTGAAGCTTTCTTT.

V is TRBV27 and J is TRBJ2-3; D gene unclear. The CDR3 has 11 residues. Germline V gene lookup returns CDR1 MNHEY and CDR2 SMNVEV (reference sequence). With 8 bases removed from V and 8 bases from J, the gap between germline ends came to 11 bases. The CDR3 DNA sequence: TGTGCCAGCGGGCTAAAGGTTACGCAGTATTTT. Translating it yields CASGLKVTQYF.

The chain employs TRBV29-1 and TRBJ2-6; 7 bases fit TRBD2. Losses at the gene ends were 7 bases for V and 4 bases for J; bases not matched to a gene: 7. Germline-derived CDR1 and CDR2 are SQVTM and ANQGSEA. The CDR3 spans 14 residues. DNA for the CDR3: TGCAGCGCGATCGGGGGGTACGGGGCCAACGTCCTGACTTTC. It yields the protein CSAIGGYGANVLTF.

The chain employs TRBV10-2 and TRBJ1-1; tentatively, D is TRBD1 (5 bases). V was shortened by 7 bases and J by 3 bases, with 12 bases between the two germline ends. Germline V gene data show CDR1 as WSHSY and CDR2 as SAAADI. The CDR3 runs 13 residues. CDR3: CASTWQGDTEAFF. DNA of the CDR3: TGCGCCAGCACGTGGCAGGGCGACACTGAAGCTTTCTTT.

The chain has TRBV24-1 and TRBJ2-3; D gene uncertain. Per germline, CDR1 KGHDR and CDR2 SFDVKD. Between the trimmed V and J ends, which lost 4 bases and 4 bases, there was a span of 8 bases. The CDR3 runs 13 residues. CDR3 nucleotides: TGTGCCACCAGTGACCTGGGCGCAGATACGCAGTATTTT. This sequence encodes CATSDLGADTQYF.

This sequence joins TRBV6-6 and TRBJ1-2; perhaps TRBD1 as D (5 bases). Germline V gives CDR1 MNHNY, CDR2 SVGAGI (reference sequence). The V gene lost 4 bases and the J gene lost 6 bases, with 9 bases spanning the gap. The CDR3 has 12 amino acids. CDR3 sequence (DNA): TGTGCCAGCAGTTTTGCGGGGGATGGCTACACCTTC. This translates into CASSFAGDGYTF.

The chain has TRBV5-1 and TRBJ2-1; 10 bases map to TRBD2. The CDR3 covers 14 residues. The V segment lost 6 bases and the J segment 5 bases; nucleotides outside the gene matches: 5. Germline V gene lookup returns CDR1 SGHRS and CDR2 YFSETQ. In DNA, the CDR3 is TGCGCCAGCAATGGGCTAGCGGGGGACAATGAGCAGTTCTTC. Translating gives CASNGLAGDNEQFF.

The chain uses TRBV24-1 and TRBJ2-7; TRBD2 matches at 7 bases. After removal of 4 bases from V and 6 bases from J, the junction contained 5 bases not matched to a gene. The V gene's germline CDR1 is KGHDR and CDR2 SFDVKD. This CDR3 has 13 amino acids. CDR3 sequence: CATSDGRTSEQYF. CDR3 DNA sequence: TGTGCCACCAGTGACGGGAGGACGAGCGAGCAGTACTTC.